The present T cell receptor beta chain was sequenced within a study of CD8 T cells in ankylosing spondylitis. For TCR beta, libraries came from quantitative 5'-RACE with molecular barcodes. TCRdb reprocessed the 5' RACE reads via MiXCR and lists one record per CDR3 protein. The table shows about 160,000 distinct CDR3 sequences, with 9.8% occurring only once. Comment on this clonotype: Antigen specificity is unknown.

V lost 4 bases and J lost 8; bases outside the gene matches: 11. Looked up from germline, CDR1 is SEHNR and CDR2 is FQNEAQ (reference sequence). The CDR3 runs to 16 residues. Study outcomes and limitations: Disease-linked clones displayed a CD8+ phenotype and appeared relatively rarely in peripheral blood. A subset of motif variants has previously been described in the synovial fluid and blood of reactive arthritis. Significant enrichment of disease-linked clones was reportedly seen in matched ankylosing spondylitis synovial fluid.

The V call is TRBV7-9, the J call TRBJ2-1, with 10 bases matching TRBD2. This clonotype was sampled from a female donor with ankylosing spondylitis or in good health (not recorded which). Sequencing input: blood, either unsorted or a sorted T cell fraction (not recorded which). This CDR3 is CASSWKSGRVEDEQFF. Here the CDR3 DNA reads TGTGCCAGCAGCTGGAAGAGCGGGAGGGTGGAGGATGAGCAGTTCTTC.